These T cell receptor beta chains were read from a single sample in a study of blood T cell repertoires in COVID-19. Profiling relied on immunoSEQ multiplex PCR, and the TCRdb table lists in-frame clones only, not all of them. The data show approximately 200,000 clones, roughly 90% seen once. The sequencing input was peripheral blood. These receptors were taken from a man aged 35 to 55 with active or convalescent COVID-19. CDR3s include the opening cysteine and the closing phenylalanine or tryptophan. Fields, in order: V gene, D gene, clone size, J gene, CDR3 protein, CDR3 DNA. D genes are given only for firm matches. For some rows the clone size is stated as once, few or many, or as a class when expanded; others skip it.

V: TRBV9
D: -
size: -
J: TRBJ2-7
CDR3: CASSVGSHPEQYF
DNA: TGTGCCAGCAGCGTGGGCAGCCATCCCGAGCAGTACTTC

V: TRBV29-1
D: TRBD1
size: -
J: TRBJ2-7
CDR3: CSVEDRGNYEQYF
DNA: TGCAGCGTTGAGGACAGGGGTAACTACGAGCAGTACTTC

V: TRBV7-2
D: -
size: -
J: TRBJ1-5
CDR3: CASSLAFGGNQPQHF
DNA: TGTGCCAGCAGCTTGGCCTTCGGGGGCAATCAGCCCCAGCATTTT

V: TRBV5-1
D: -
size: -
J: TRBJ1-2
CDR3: CASSLEGLLYGYTF
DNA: TGCGCCAGCAGCTTGGAGGGGCTCCTCTATGGCTACACCTTC

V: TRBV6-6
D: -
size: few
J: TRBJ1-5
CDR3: CASSRGYRDTLNQPQHF
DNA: TGTGCCAGCAGTCGTGGATACCGGGACACCCTCAATCAGCCCCAGCATTTT

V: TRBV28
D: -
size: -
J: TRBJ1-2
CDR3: CASSLGGARGYTF
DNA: TGTGCCAGCAGTTTAGGAGGGGCAAGGGGCTACACCTTC

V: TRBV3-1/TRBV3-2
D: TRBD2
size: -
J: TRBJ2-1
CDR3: CASSQGYRREIRNEQFF
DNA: TGTGCCAGCAGCCAAGGATATCGGCGGGAGATAAGGAATGAGCAGTTCTTC

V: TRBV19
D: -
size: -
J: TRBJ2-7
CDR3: CASSIFGTSYEQYF
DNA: TGTGCCAGTAGTATTTTTGGGACTTCCTACGAGCAGTACTTC

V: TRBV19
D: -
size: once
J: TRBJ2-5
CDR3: CASSINPSRETQYF
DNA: TGTGCCAGTAGTATTAACCCGAGCAGGGAGACCCAGTACTTC

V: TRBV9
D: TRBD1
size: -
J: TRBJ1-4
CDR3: CASSTRRQGGVREKLFF
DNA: TGTGCCAGCAGCACCCGACGACAGGGGGGGGTTCGGGAAAAACTGTTTTTT

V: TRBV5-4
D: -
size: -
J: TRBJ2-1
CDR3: CASSGGRVYNEQFF
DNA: TGTGCCAGCAGCGGTGGGCGGGTATACAATGAGCAGTTCTTC

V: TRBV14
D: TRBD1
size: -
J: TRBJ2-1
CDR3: CASSFIRDRVVINEQFF
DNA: TGTGCCAGCAGCTTTATCCGGGACAGGGTAGTCATCAATGAGCAGTTCTTC

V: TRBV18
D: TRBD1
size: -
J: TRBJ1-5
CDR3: CASRSQGNPNQPQHF
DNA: TGTGCCAGCCGATCACAGGGGAACCCCAATCAGCCCCAGCATTTT

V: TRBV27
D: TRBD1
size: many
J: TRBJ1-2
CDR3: CASTQTGGGYGYTF
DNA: TGTGCCAGCACTCAAACAGGGGGCGGGTATGGCTACACCTTC

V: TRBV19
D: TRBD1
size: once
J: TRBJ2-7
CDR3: CASSIQGAYEQYF
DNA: TGTGCCAGTAGTATACAGGGGGCCTACGAGCAGTACTTC

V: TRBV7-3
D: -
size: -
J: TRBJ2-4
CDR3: CASSPGGSGDIQYF
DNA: TGTGCCAGCAGCCCGGGGGGCAGTGGGGACATTCAGTACTTC

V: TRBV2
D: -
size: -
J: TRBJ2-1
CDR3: CASSDSRSANEQFF
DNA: TGTGCCAGCAGTGACTCCCGAAGCGCCAATGAGCAGTTCTTC

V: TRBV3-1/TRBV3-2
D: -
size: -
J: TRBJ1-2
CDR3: CASSPLSAYGYTF
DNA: TGTGCCAGCAGCCCCCTCAGCGCCTATGGCTACACCTTC

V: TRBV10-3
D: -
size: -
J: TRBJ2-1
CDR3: CAISPPLYNEQFF
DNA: TGTGCCATCAGTCCCCCGTTATACAATGAGCAGTTCTTC

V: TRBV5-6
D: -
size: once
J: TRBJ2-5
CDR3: CASRQGLAETQYF
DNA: TGTGCCAGCAGACAAGGACTGGCGGAGACCCAGTACTTC

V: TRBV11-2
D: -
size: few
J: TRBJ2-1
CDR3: CASSLVLGVSDEQFF
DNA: TGTGCCAGCAGCTTAGTCCTAGGAGTATCCGATGAGCAGTTCTTC

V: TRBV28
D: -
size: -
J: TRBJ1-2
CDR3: CASSWNQGGYTF
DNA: TGTGCCAGCAGTTGGAATCAGGGGGGCTACACCTTC

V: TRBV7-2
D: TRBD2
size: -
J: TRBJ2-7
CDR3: CASSPGGEGLAGYEQYF
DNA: TGTGCCAGCAGTCCCGGAGGGGAGGGATTAGCGGGTTACGAGCAGTACTTC

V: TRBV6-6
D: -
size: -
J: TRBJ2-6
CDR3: CASSPGGSGANVLTF
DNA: TGTGCCAGCAGCCCCGGGGGCTCTGGGGCCAACGTCCTGACTTTC

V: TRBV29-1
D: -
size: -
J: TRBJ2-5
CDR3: CSVYSFQETQYF
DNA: TGCAGCGTTTACAGCTTCCAAGAGACCCAGTACTTC

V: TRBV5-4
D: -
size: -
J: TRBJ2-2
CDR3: CASSPGQNTGELFF
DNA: TGTGCCAGCAGCCCAGGACAGAACACCGGGGAGCTGTTTTTT

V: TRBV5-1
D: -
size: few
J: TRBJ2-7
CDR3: CASSPPDGDSEQYF
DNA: TGCGCCAGCAGCCCACCCGACGGAGATTCCGAGCAGTACTTC

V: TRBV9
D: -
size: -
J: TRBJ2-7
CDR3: CASTQYGTGTLDEQYF
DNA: TGTGCCAGCACCCAATACGGGACGGGGACTTTGGACGAGCAGTACTTC

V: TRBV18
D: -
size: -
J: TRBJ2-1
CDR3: CASGRDSRSYNEQFF
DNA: TGTGCCAGCGGGCGGGACTCCCGGTCCTACAATGAGCAGTTCTTC

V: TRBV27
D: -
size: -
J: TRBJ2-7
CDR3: CASRTSPFYEQYF
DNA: TGTGCCAGCAGAACATCCCCGTTCTACGAGCAGTACTTC

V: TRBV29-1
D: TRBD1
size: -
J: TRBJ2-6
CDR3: CSVRDSSGANVLTF
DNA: TGCAGCGTTCGGGACAGCTCTGGGGCCAACGTCCTGACTTTC

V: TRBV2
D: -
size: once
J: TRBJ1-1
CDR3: CASSESIGDTEAFF
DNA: TGTGCCAGCAGTGAATCAATCGGGGACACTGAAGCTTTCTTT

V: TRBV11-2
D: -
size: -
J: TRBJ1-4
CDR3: CASSPPGQNEKLFF
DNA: TGTGCCAGCAGCCCACCGGGTCAAAATGAAAAACTGTTTTTT

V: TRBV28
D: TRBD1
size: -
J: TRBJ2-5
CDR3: CASSRDRGQETQYF
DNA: TGTGCCAGCAGCCGGGACAGGGGGCAAGAGACCCAGTACTTC

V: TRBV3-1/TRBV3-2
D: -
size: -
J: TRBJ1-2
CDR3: CASSQDTTFGGYTF
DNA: TGTGCCAGCAGCCAAGATACTACATTCGGCGGCTACACCTTC

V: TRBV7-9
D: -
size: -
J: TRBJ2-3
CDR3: CASSLAYGTSTDTQYF
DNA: TGTGCCAGCAGCTTAGCGTACGGGACTAGCACAGATACGCAGTATTTT

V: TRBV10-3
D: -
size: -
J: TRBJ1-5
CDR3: CAISESSAGRNQPQHF
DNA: TGTGCCATCAGTGAGTCGTCGGCGGGGCGCAATCAGCCCCAGCATTTT

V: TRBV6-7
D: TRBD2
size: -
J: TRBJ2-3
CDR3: CASSYRTSGTDTQYF
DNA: TGTGCCAGCAGTTACCGGACTAGCGGGACAGATACGCAGTATTTT

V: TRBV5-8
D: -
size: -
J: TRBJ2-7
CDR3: CASSATGTGAYEQYF
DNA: TGTGCCAGCAGCGCTACCGGGACGGGGGCCTACGAGCAGTACTTC

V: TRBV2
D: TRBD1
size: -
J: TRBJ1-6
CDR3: CASSDSSGTASSYNSPLHF
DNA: TGTGCCAGCAGTGATTCAAGTGGGACAGCAAGCTCCTATAATTCACCCCTCCACTTT

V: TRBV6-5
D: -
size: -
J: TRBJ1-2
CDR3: CASFRTGIRDYTF
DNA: TGTGCCAGCTTTAGGACGGGGATTCGGGACTACACCTTC

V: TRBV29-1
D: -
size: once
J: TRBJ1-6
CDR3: CSVSPGGGDSPLHF
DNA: TGCAGCGTTTCCCCGGGGGGGGGAGATTCACCCCTCCACTTT

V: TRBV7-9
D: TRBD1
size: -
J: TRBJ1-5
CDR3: CASSLTGGQQPQHF
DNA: TGTGCCAGCAGCTTGACAGGGGGCCAACAGCCCCAGCATTTT